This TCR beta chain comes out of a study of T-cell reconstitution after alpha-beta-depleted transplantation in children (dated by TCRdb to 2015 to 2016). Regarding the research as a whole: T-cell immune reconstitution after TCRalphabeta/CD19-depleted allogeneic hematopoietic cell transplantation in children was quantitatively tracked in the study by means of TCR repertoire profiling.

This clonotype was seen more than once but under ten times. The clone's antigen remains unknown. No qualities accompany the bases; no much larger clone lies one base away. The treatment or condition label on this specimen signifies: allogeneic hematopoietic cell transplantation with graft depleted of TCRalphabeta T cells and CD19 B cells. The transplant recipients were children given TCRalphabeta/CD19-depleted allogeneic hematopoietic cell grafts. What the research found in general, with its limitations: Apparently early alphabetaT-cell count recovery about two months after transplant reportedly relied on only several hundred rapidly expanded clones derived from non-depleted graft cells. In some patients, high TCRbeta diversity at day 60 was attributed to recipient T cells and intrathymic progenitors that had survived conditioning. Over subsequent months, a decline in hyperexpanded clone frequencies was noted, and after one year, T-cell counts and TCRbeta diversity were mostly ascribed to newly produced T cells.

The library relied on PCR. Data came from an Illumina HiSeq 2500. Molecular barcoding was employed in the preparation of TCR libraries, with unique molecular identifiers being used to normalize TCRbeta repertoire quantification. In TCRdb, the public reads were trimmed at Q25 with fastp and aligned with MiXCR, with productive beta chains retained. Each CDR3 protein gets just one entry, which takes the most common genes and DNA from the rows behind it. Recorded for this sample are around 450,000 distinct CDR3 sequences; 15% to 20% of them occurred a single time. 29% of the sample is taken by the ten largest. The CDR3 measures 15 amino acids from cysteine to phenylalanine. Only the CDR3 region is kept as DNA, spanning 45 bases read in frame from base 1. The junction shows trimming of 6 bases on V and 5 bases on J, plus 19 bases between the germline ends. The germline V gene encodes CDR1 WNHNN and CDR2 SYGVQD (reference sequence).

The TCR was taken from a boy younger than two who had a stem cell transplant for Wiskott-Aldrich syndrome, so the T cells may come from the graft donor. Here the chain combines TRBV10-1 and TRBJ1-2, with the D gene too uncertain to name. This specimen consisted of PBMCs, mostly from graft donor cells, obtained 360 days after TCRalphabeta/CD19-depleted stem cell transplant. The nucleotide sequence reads TGCGCCAGCAGGAATGGCTACGACATTTCGTATGGCTACACCTTC. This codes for CASRNGYDISYGYTF.